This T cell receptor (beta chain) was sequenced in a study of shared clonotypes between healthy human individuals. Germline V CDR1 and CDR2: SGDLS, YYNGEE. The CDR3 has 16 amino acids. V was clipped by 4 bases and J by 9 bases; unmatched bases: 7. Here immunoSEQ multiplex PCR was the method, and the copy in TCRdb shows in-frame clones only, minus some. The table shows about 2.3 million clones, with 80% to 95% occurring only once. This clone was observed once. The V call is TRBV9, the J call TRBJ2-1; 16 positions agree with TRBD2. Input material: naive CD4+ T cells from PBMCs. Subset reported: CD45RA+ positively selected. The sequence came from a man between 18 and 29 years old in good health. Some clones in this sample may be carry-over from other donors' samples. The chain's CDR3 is CASSPGLAGGHSEQFF. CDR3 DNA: TGTGCCAGCAGCCCGGGACTAGCGGGAGGGCATAGTGAGCAGTTCTTC.